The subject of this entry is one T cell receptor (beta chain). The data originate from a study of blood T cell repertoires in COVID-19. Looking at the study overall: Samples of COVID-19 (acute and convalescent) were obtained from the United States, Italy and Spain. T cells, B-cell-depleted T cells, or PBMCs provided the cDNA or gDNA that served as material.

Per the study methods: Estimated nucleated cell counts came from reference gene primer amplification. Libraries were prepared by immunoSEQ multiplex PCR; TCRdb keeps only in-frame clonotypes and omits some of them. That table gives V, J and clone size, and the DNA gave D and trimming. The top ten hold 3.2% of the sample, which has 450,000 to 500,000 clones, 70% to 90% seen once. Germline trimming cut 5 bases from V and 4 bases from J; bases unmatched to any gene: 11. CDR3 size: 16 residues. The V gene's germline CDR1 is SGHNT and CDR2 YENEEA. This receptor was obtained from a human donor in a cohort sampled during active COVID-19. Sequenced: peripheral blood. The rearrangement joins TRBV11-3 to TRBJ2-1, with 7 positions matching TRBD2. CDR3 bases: TGTGCCAGCAGCGAAAGGGAGGGACCCCCTTACAATGAGCAGTTCTTC. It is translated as CASSEREGPPYNEQFF.